This TCR beta chain was obtained from a study of cytomegalovirus exposure and HLA in healthy donors (dated by TCRdb to 2015 to 2018). Context from the whole study: In an earlier analysis of roughly 590 of the donors, less than 350 Gb of sequence data and 100 million or so unique TCR beta sequences from about 190 million T cells were reported. An early release covering roughly 580 HLA-typed donors comprised roughly 300 gigabases of sequencing data and about 90 million unique TCR sequences. The genetic ancestry cluster associated with self-reported Caucasian donors included around four fifths of the approximately 400 genotyped donors. The aim of the study was to test whether cataloging public T cell receptors could identify signatures of past pathogen exposure. The study profiled the T cell repertoires of 500 to 800 subjects by immunosequencing and related them to cytomegalovirus serostatus. A separate validation cohort of about 110 different subjects was used in addition to the approximately 640-subject first cohort. The study combined high-throughput TCR immunosequencing, statistical association of individual TCRs with disease status, and machine learning to predict cytomegalovirus infection status. A later analysis re-examined previously published TCR beta repertoires from just over 650 donors and added high-resolution HLA genotyping to investigate patterns of TCR occurrence. The later analysis used no new phenotypic data to find candidate immune exposures, relying instead on TCR beta sequences and their occurrence across donors. An earlier analysis of roughly 600 of the donors used high-throughput TCR beta sequencing to judge whether each TCR beta V gene segment behaved as functional or pseudogenic. Donor age, sex, ethnicity and CMV serostatus were collected together with the repertoire data. A later genetic analysis took genome-wide SNP genotypes for about 65% of the 666 donors and used that subset as a discovery cohort. All discovery cohort repertoires had been generated using a single sequencing platform. Class I and class II HLA loci were covered by the typing at four-digit resolution. Typing coverage varied by locus: 629-630 donors for A, B, C, DRB1 and DQB1; more than 500 for DQA1; approximately 570 for DPA1; under 490 for DPB1. Because of strong linkage in the cohort, 4 to 6 DR-DQ haplotypes were treated as single units for association and clustering. Among around 400 genotyped donors of the cohort, an average of about 240,000 unique TCR beta nucleotide sequences were sequenced per donor, around 20% of them non-productive.

This clone has only one observation. Its recognized antigen is unknown. It has no much larger one-base neighbor in the sample; base qualities were not kept. Study-wide findings and limitations: Compared with equally common non-associated chains, HLA-associated TCR beta chains in a later analysis were more clonally expanded and had lower generation probabilities. Correlated functional status among segregating V segments might be attributable to linkage disequilibrium, but an unknown experimental factor could not be ruled out. A further reported finding was that TCR beta sequences accurately predicted the HLA-A and HLA-B alleles for most subjects in the first cohort. When HLA alleles, especially DR and DQ, strongly co-occurred, attributing TCR associations to individual alleles was difficult. Presence/absence analyses assumed roughly uniform sequencing depth across donors, an assumption that may not hold. Broadly in line with IMGT annotations, most TCR beta V segments showed up in productive rearrangements about 87% or about 30% of the time in an earlier analysis of about 500 of the donors. A later analysis associated about 18,000 TCR beta sequences with specific HLA alleles at a false discovery rate of 0.05. A cluster of highly shared sequence variants was judged likely to represent a technical artifact of the sequencing pipeline. Several of the top co-occurrence clusters appeared to be linked to parvovirus B19, influenza, CMV and Epstein-Barr virus, according to a later analysis. The cohort was sequenced for TCR beta chains only, and without alpha or paired-chain data the features that could be detected were limited. While some public TCRs were present in many individuals, most TCR sequences turned up only very rarely across donors. Because HLA typing was missing for some donors at each locus, association tests included only the typed subset. Most CMV-associated TCR beta chains appeared to be HLA-restricted in a later analysis, and the HLA associations seemed to be driven largely by CMV exposure. The authors suggested that the approach could potentially be extended to other disease states and immunological phenotypes. Cytomegalovirus status was reported to be diagnosed by the classifier with high specificity and sensitivity in both the original and validation cohorts. Around 16 rarely observed V segments, including chromosome 9 orphons, were excluded from the earlier analysis of just under 600 of the donors because counts were too low. The study listed 150 to 200 TCR beta chains as associated with cytomegalovirus. For the cohort, immune exposure information was limited to CMV serostatus. In a later analysis, TCR association rates were found to vary across HLA loci, with the most associated TCRs seen for DRB1 alleles and the fewest for HLA-C alleles. Some IMGT-functional V segments, including TRBV6-2 and TRBV6-3, could not be distinguished by the 87-base-pair reads and were therefore excluded. According to a later genetic analysis, donors in an Asian-associated ancestry cluster had fewer N-insertions in productive TCRs than the roughly 700-donor mean. Three of the identified cytomegalovirus-associated TCR beta chains were confirmed in vitro to be specific for cytomegalovirus antigens. An association between a missense DCLRE1C variant and V-gene and J-gene trimming of TCR beta chains was found in a later genetic analysis and replicated in an independent cohort.

Library method: the immunoSEQ multiplex PCR assay. For the multiplex PCR, a mixture combining 60 forward primers for TCR Vbeta segments and 13 reverse primers for TCR Jbeta segments was used. The CDR3 region of rearranged TCR beta genes was amplified from genomic DNA with a multiplex PCR assay. On the Illumina HiSeq System, the amplified TCR beta libraries were sequenced as 87-base-pair reads. The authors' pipeline ran thus. A later analysis tallied tens of millions of unique TCR beta chains across the 700 or so repertoires, and some 10 million of those chains were shared by two or more donors. To remove PCR and sequencing errors, raw reads were error-corrected and collapsed into unique sequences using a nearest-neighbor algorithm that merged closely related sequences. To assign V, D and J gene segments, CDR3 sequences were aligned to IMGT reference sequences. For a sequence to be retained, a match of at least six nucleotides to both a V gene segment and a J gene segment was required. A rearrangement counted as productive if the CDR3 had no stop codons and remained in frame with V and J, and every other rearrangement counted as non-productive. CDR3 was defined by IMGT convention, running from the second conserved V-encoded cysteine to the conserved J-encoded phenylalanine. Sequences without an unambiguous match to a single V gene segment were excluded from the earlier analysis of a few hundred of the donors. An earlier analysis of 500 to 600 of the donors classified V segments as functional when productive rearrangements were above 56.7% and as segregating when the standard deviation between donors was above 5%. A statistical classification framework was built to diagnose cytomegalovirus status from the catalog of TCR beta chain sequences. In a later analysis, TCR nucleotide sequences were compared against IMGT/GENE-DB human TR gene sequences so that V and J genes could be assigned. In a later analysis, CDR3 sequences and most-parsimonious VDJ recombination scenarios were assigned using the TCRdist pipeline. In a later analysis, every TCR beta chain was defined by the combination of its CDR3 amino acid sequence and its V-gene family, and reads without a unique V-gene family were dropped. In a later analysis, 500 to 700 highly shared, low-generation-probability nucleotide sequences were removed to address suspected cross-contamination and a sequencing artifact. For each public chain, a later analysis derived a clonal expansion index from normalized ranks of inferred template counts within each repertoire. A later analysis computed generation probabilities with a VDJ recombination model fitted to out-of-frame rearrangements, and checked the results against IGoR. Hypergeometric tests were used in a later analysis to score TCR-TCR, TCR-HLA and TCR-CMV co-occurrence, with a repertoire-size bias correction applied to the TCR pairs. In a later analysis, false discovery rates were estimated by permuting HLA or CMV assignments 20 times. In a later analysis, co-occurring TCRs were grouped with DBSCAN, and TCRdist sequence similarity was added when clustering was performed within HLA-allele-positive subsets. Co-occurrence clustering excluded repertoires with fewer than 30,000 or more than 120,000 public chains, plus five with anomalous nucleotide sharing. Not all clones reach the TCRdb copy of this immuneACCESS table, which keeps in-frame sequences only. Checked studies attribute under half of the gap to unresolved V genes and leave the rest unexplained. The D gene and trimming were derived from the DNA, and the V and J assignments and clone size from that table. A total of fewer than 40,000 clones appear in this sample, more than 80% of them only once. Clones ranked in the top ten supply about 9.3% of the sample.

CDR1 and CDR2, looked up from the germline V gene, are MNHEY and SVGAGI. Inclusive of the bounding cysteine and phenylalanine, the CDR3 is 14 residues long. Just CDR3 DNA is preserved here, 42 bases in frame from base 1. V trim: 2 bases; J trim: 4 bases; unmatched bases: 4. The cohort comprised fewer than 750 healthy bone marrow donors. At the time of sampling, all cohort members were nominally healthy, though unrecorded immune exposures were likely present. The donor was CMV seronegative and was included in the group of hundreds of seronegative cohort members. A peripheral blood sample was provided by each donor, and peripheral blood mononuclear cells were used for TCR beta sequencing. Genomic DNA was extracted from the blood cell samples with the Qiagen DNeasy Blood Extraction Kit.

Material: PBMCs. This sequence was found in a woman between 40 and 50 years old in good health and CMV-seronegative. The rearranged segments are TRBV6-5 and TRBJ2-5, with 7 bases aligning to TRBD2. The sequence in DNA is TGTGCCAGCAGTTACCCAGGCGGGGGAGAGACCCAGTACTTC. It translates as CASSYPGGGETQYF.